A selection of T cell receptor beta chains follows, all from one sample in a study of T cells after posttransplantation cyclophosphamide. Sequencing used immunoSEQ multiplex PCR; TCRdb keeps in-frame clones, though not all of them. In the table there are 45,000 or so clones, around nine tenths of which are singletons. The sample comprised PBMCs. All receptors derive from a woman between 50 and 59 years old in good health and a related stem cell transplant donor. Both conserved end residues are part of each CDR3. A D gene is named only where the DNA matches it firmly. Not every row has a clone size; where given, it reads once, few, many or a size class.

d_call: TRBD2
j_call: TRBJ2-7
clone_size: -
v_call: TRBV6-1
cdr3_aa: CASTLAGSYEQYF
cdr3_nt: TGTGCCAGCACTCTAGCGGGGTCCTACGAGCAGTACTTC

d_call: TRBD2
j_call: TRBJ2-3
clone_size: -
v_call: TRBV7-2
cdr3_aa: CASRPTLSGGAEYF
cdr3_nt: TGTGCCAGCAGACCCACACTTAGCGGGGGGGCAGAATATTTT

d_call: TRBD1
j_call: TRBJ1-4
clone_size: -
v_call: TRBV2
cdr3_aa: CASRTGQGREKLFF
cdr3_nt: TGTGCCAGCAGGACAGGACAGGGCAGAGAAAAACTGTTTTTT

d_call: -
j_call: TRBJ1-6
clone_size: -
v_call: TRBV12-5
cdr3_aa: CASGFGGNSPLHF
cdr3_nt: TGTGCTAGTGGTTTTGGGGGGAATTCACCCCTCCACTTT

d_call: TRBD2
j_call: TRBJ2-7
clone_size: -
v_call: TRBV5-1
cdr3_aa: CASSVLAGEAYEQYF
cdr3_nt: TGCGCCAGCAGCGTGCTAGCGGGAGAGGCCTACGAGCAGTACTTC

d_call: TRBD2
j_call: TRBJ2-1
clone_size: -
v_call: TRBV6-1
cdr3_aa: CASRVGLADEQFF
cdr3_nt: TGTGCCAGCAGAGTGGGACTAGCGGATGAGCAGTTCTTC

d_call: TRBD2
j_call: TRBJ2-5
clone_size: -
v_call: TRBV10-3
cdr3_aa: CAISDQLAGTQYF
cdr3_nt: TGTGCCATCAGCGACCAACTAGCGGGGACCCAGTACTTC

d_call: -
j_call: TRBJ1-5
clone_size: -
v_call: TRBV2
cdr3_aa: CASSVLGDNQPQHF
cdr3_nt: TGTGCCAGCAGTGTCTTAGGGGACAATCAGCCCCAGCATTTT

d_call: TRBD1
j_call: TRBJ2-1
clone_size: -
v_call: TRBV19
cdr3_aa: CASSYRGLENEQFF
cdr3_nt: TGTGCCAGTAGTTACAGGGGGCTAGAGAATGAGCAGTTCTTC

d_call: -
j_call: TRBJ2-1
clone_size: -
v_call: TRBV19
cdr3_aa: CASRQGNEQFF
cdr3_nt: TGTGCCAGTAGGCAGGGAAATGAGCAGTTCTTC

d_call: -
j_call: TRBJ2-3
clone_size: once
v_call: TRBV19
cdr3_aa: CASSTPRVDTDTQYF
cdr3_nt: TGTGCCAGTAGTACCCCGCGGGTCGACACAGATACGCAGTATTTT

d_call: -
j_call: TRBJ1-1
clone_size: -
v_call: TRBV28
cdr3_aa: CASSYPGSGTEAFF
cdr3_nt: TGTGCCAGCAGTTACCCGGGCTCGGGGACTGAAGCTTTCTTT

d_call: TRBD1
j_call: TRBJ2-5
clone_size: -
v_call: TRBV27
cdr3_aa: CASRGQGAETQYF
cdr3_nt: TGTGCCAGCCGAGGACAGGGGGCTGAGACCCAGTACTTC

d_call: TRBD1
j_call: TRBJ1-2
clone_size: -
v_call: TRBV27
cdr3_aa: CASSSSGRDRFSGYTF
cdr3_nt: TGTGCCAGCAGCAGCTCCGGCCGGGACAGGTTTTCTGGCTACACCTTC

d_call: -
j_call: TRBJ2-5
clone_size: -
v_call: TRBV5-6
cdr3_aa: CASSLGGTSQETQYF
cdr3_nt: TGTGCCAGCAGCTTGGGAGGAACTAGCCAAGAGACCCAGTACTTC

d_call: -
j_call: TRBJ2-7
clone_size: once
v_call: TRBV27
cdr3_aa: CASSLKGRSPYEQYF
cdr3_nt: TGTGCCAGCAGTTTAAAAGGGAGATCCCCCTACGAGCAGTACTTC

d_call: TRBD1
j_call: TRBJ2-4
clone_size: -
v_call: TRBV6-5
cdr3_aa: CASSYGQGLAKNIQYF
cdr3_nt: TGTGCCAGCAGTTATGGACAGGGACTAGCCAAAAACATTCAGTACTTC

d_call: -
j_call: TRBJ1-4
clone_size: -
v_call: TRBV15
cdr3_aa: CATQTGSTNEKLFF
cdr3_nt: TGTGCCACCCAAACAGGTTCAACTAATGAAAAACTGTTTTTT

d_call: TRBD2
j_call: TRBJ2-7
clone_size: -
v_call: TRBV6-1
cdr3_aa: CASSEASTLAGGLYEQYF
cdr3_nt: TGTGCCAGCAGTGAAGCGTCTACCCTAGCGGGGGGCCTCTACGAGCAGTACTTC

d_call: -
j_call: TRBJ1-4
clone_size: -
v_call: TRBV18
cdr3_aa: CASSPKFQRGIHEKLFF
cdr3_nt: TGTGCCAGCTCACCAAAGTTTCAGCGGGGGATTCATGAAAAACTGTTTTTT

d_call: -
j_call: TRBJ2-7
clone_size: -
v_call: TRBV11-3
cdr3_aa: CASSPGSSYEQYF
cdr3_nt: TGTGCCAGCAGTCCGGGGAGCTCCTACGAGCAGTACTTC

d_call: TRBD2
j_call: TRBJ2-1
clone_size: -
v_call: TRBV27
cdr3_aa: CASSLLAGVFNEQFF
cdr3_nt: TGTGCCAGCAGTCTCCTAGCGGGAGTTTTCAATGAGCAGTTCTTC

d_call: TRBD1
j_call: TRBJ1-5
clone_size: -
v_call: TRBV2
cdr3_aa: CASNGGGQGGNQPQHF
cdr3_nt: TGTGCCAGCAACGGGGGGGGACAGGGGGGCAATCAGCCCCAGCATTTT

d_call: TRBD1
j_call: TRBJ2-7
clone_size: -
v_call: TRBV4-1
cdr3_aa: CASSEGQGAFYEQYF
cdr3_nt: TGCGCCAGCAGCGAGGGACAGGGGGCGTTTTACGAGCAGTACTTC

d_call: -
j_call: TRBJ2-3
clone_size: -
v_call: TRBV2
cdr3_aa: CASSDIGARTDTQYF
cdr3_nt: TGTGCCAGCAGTGACATAGGGGCCCGCACAGATACGCAGTATTTT

d_call: -
j_call: TRBJ2-5
clone_size: once
v_call: TRBV21-1
cdr3_aa: CASSKSPQGQGSLETQYF
cdr3_nt: TGTGCCAGCAGCAAATCCCCCCAGGGACAGGGGTCGTTAGAGACCCAGTACTTC

d_call: -
j_call: TRBJ1-1
clone_size: -
v_call: TRBV14
cdr3_aa: CASSQMGNTEAFF
cdr3_nt: TGTGCCAGCAGCCAAATGGGCAACACTGAAGCTTTCTTT

d_call: -
j_call: TRBJ1-5
clone_size: -
v_call: TRBV9
cdr3_aa: CASSSRGGPQHF
cdr3_nt: TGTGCCAGCAGCTCAAGGGGGGGCCCCCAGCATTTT

d_call: -
j_call: TRBJ2-2
clone_size: -
v_call: TRBV19
cdr3_aa: CASSIHQGIPLNTGELFF
cdr3_nt: TGTGCCAGTAGTATTCACCAGGGAATCCCCCTAAATACCGGGGAGCTGTTTTTT

d_call: -
j_call: TRBJ1-1
clone_size: -
v_call: TRBV5-1
cdr3_aa: CASSNRVNTEAFF
cdr3_nt: TGCGCCAGCAGTAACCGGGTGAACACTGAAGCTTTCTTT

d_call: -
j_call: TRBJ2-2
clone_size: -
v_call: TRBV5-1
cdr3_aa: CASSVSGTGELFF
cdr3_nt: TGCGCCAGCAGCGTAAGCGGGACCGGGGAGCTGTTTTTT

d_call: TRBD2
j_call: TRBJ2-1
clone_size: -
v_call: TRBV5-1
cdr3_aa: CASSLDVGGALLNNEQFF
cdr3_nt: TGCGCCAGCAGCTTGGATGTCGGGGGGGCTCTTCTAAACAATGAGCAGTTCTTC

d_call: -
j_call: TRBJ1-6
clone_size: -
v_call: TRBV27
cdr3_aa: CASSADRGGNSPLHF
cdr3_nt: TGTGCCAGCAGTGCAGACCGCGGGGGCAATTCACCCCTCCACTTT

d_call: TRBD1
j_call: TRBJ2-2
clone_size: -
v_call: TRBV2
cdr3_aa: CASSVDQGASTGELFF
cdr3_nt: TGTGCCAGCAGTGTCGACCAGGGGGCTAGCACCGGGGAGCTGTTTTTT

d_call: -
j_call: TRBJ1-6
clone_size: -
v_call: TRBV11-2
cdr3_aa: CASSSMWSNSPLHF
cdr3_nt: TGTGCCAGCAGCTCCATGTGGAGTAATTCACCCCTCCACTTT

d_call: TRBD2
j_call: TRBJ2-1
clone_size: -
v_call: TRBV27
cdr3_aa: CASSFTRTSGGLPYNEQFF
cdr3_nt: TGTGCCAGCAGTTTTACGCGGACTAGCGGGGGACTCCCCTACAATGAGCAGTTCTTC

d_call: TRBD1
j_call: TRBJ2-1
clone_size: -
v_call: TRBV6-5
cdr3_aa: CASSSDRVGDEQFF
cdr3_nt: TGTGCCAGCAGTTCGGACAGGGTCGGGGATGAGCAGTTCTTC

d_call: TRBD1
j_call: TRBJ2-3
clone_size: -
v_call: TRBV5-1
cdr3_aa: CASSLGTGGADTQYF
cdr3_nt: TGCGCCAGCAGCTTAGGGACAGGGGGTGCAGATACGCAGTATTTT